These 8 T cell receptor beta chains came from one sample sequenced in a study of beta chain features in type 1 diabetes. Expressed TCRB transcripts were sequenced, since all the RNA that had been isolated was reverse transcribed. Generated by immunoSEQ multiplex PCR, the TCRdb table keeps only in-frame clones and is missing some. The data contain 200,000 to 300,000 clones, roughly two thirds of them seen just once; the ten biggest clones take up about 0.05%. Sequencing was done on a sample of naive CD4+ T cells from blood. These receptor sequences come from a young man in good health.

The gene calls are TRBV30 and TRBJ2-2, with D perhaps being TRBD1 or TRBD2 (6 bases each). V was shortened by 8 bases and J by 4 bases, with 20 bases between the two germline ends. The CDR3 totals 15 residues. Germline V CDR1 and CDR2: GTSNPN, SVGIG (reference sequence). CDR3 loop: CAESQGTVPTGELFF. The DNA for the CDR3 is TGTGCCGAGTCCCAGGGGACTGTTCCCACCGGGGAGCTGTTTTTT.

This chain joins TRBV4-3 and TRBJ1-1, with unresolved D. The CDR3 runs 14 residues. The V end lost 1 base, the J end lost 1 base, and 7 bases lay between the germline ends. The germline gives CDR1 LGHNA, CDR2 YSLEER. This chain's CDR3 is CASSQGPRNTEAFF. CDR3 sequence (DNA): TGCGCCAGCAGCCAAGGGCCGAGGAACACTGAAGCTTTCTTT.

The CDR3 bases are TGTGCCAGCAGAGGGGGGCTTATGAGCACAGATACGCAGTATTTT. Amino acids: CASRGGLMSTDTQYF. The chain joins TRBV2 to TRBJ2-3; TRBD1 or TRBD2 may be the D gene (6 bases each). V gave up 6 bases and J gave up 0 bases, with 13 bases separating them. This CDR3 has 15 residues. Germline-derived CDR1 and CDR2 are SNHLY and FYNNEI.

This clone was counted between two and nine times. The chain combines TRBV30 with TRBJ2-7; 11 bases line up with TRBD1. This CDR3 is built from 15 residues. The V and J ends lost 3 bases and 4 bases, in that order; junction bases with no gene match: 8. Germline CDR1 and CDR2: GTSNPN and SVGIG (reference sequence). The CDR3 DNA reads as TGTGCCTGGAGCCGCGGAGGGACAGGGGGTTACGAGCAGTACTTC. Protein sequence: CAWSRGGTGGYEQYF.

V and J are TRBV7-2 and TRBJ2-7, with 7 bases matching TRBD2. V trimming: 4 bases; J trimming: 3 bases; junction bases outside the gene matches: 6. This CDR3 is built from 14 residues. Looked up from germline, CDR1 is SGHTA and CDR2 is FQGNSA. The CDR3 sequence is CASSSSRTSYEQYF. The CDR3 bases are TGTGCCAGCAGCTCCTCGAGGACTAGCTACGAGCAGTACTTC.

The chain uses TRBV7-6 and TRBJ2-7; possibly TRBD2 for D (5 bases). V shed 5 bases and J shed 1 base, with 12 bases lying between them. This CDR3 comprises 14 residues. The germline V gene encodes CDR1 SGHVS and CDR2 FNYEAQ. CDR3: CASSPGGLSYEQYF. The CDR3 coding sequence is TGTGCCAGCAGCCCGGGCGGGCTTTCCTACGAGCAGTACTTC.

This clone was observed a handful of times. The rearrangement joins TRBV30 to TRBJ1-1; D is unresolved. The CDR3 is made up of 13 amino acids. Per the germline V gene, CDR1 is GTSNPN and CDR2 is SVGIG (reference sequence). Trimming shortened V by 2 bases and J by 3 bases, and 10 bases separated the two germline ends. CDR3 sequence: CAWSFYRDTEAFF. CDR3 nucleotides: TGTGCCTGGAGTTTCTACCGGGACACTGAAGCTTTCTTT. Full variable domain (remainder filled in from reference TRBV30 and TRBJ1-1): SQTIHQWPATLVQPVGSPLSLECTVEGTSNPNLYWYRQAAGRGLQLLFYSVGIGQISSEVPQNLSASRPQDRQFILSSKKLLLSDSGFYLCAWSFYRDTEAFFGQGTRLTVV.

CDR3 loop: CAWSSRVLNEKLFF. The CDR3 DNA sequence: TGTGCCTGGAGTAGCAGGGTTCTTAATGAAAAACTGTTTTTT. The chain joins TRBV30 to TRBJ1-4; a weak D match, TRBD1 (5 bases). V gave up 2 bases and J gave up 4 bases, with 11 bases separating them. CDR3 length: 14 amino acids. The germline gives CDR1 GTSNPN, CDR2 SVGIG (reference sequence).